Detailed here is one T cell receptor (beta chain). The identical CDR3 is also encoded by other nucleotide sequences in the sample. There are 13 residues in the CDR3. The germline gives CDR1 SGDLS, CDR2 YYNGEE. The V gene lost 4 bases and the J gene lost 0 bases, with 6 bases spanning the gap. The data belong to a study of T cell responses to AZD1222 COVID-19 vaccine. Assay: immunoSEQ multiplex PCR; the TCRdb copy retains only in-frame clones and omits some. In the table there are approximately 150,000 clones, 89% of which are singletons. The TCR comes from an adult in good health. Sequences were derived from peripheral blood, sampled on day 0 of AZD1222 vaccination. The chain is built from TRBV9 and TRBJ2-3; no firm D call. This CDR3 is CASSPTSTDTQYF. The CDR3, as DNA: TGTGCCAGCAGCCCGACGAGCACAGATACGCAGTATTTT.